Listed below are T cell receptor beta chains from one sample, sequenced in a study of T cell responses to AZD1222 COVID-19 vaccine. Repertoires were generated with immunoSEQ multiplex PCR, while TCRdb's copy carries only in-frame clones and drops some. The sample has about 140,000 clones. Sequenced: peripheral blood. These receptors were obtained from an adult in good health. CDR3s include the opening cysteine and the closing phenylalanine or tryptophan. Fields, in order: J gene, V gene, D gene, CDR3 protein. D genes are given only for firm matches.

J gene: TRBJ2-2; V gene: TRBV5-1; D gene: NA; CDR3 protein: CASSPRTNGELFF
J gene: TRBJ1-2; V gene: TRBV15; D gene: NA; CDR3 protein: CATSRDSQGHYGYTF
J gene: TRBJ1-2; V gene: TRBV2; D gene: NA; CDR3 protein: CASSEKPRIAGYGYTF
J gene: TRBJ1-6; V gene: TRBV11-1; D gene: TRBD1; CDR3 protein: CASSHTDRARIHF
J gene: TRBJ2-2; V gene: TRBV2; D gene: TRBD1; CDR3 protein: CASRGPRQGAVAGELFF
J gene: TRBJ1-2; V gene: TRBV6-2/TRBV6-3; D gene: TRBD1; CDR3 protein: CASSYPRGPLHNYGYTF
J gene: TRBJ2-7; V gene: TRBV21-1; D gene: NA; CDR3 protein: CASSKWWPALYEQYF
J gene: TRBJ1-6; V gene: TRBV2; D gene: TRBD1; CDR3 protein: CASSVRTGWTYNSPLHF
J gene: TRBJ1-5; V gene: TRBV29-1; D gene: NA; CDR3 protein: CSVGLGDNQPQHF
J gene: TRBJ1-1; V gene: TRBV6-5; D gene: NA; CDR3 protein: CASSPISASNTEAFF
J gene: TRBJ1-1; V gene: TRBV7-8; D gene: TRBD1; CDR3 protein: CASSPSQPAGTGFF
J gene: TRBJ1-6; V gene: TRBV9; D gene: TRBD1; CDR3 protein: CASSEGTGGQNSPLHF
J gene: TRBJ1-2; V gene: TRBV19; D gene: NA; CDR3 protein: CASSIGEGRWIGYTF
J gene: TRBJ1-1; V gene: TRBV19; D gene: NA; CDR3 protein: CASSIVQGSVRGNTEAFF
J gene: TRBJ1-1; V gene: TRBV6-5; D gene: NA; CDR3 protein: CASRDSLNTEAFF
J gene: TRBJ1-1; V gene: TRBV6-5; D gene: NA; CDR3 protein: CASSYSWGRNTEAFF
J gene: TRBJ1-2; V gene: TRBV4-3; D gene: NA; CDR3 protein: CASSQDLGGVLYGYTF
J gene: TRBJ2-5; V gene: TRBV7-3; D gene: TRBD2; CDR3 protein: CASSPSGGAYETQYF
J gene: TRBJ1-2; V gene: TRBV2; D gene: NA; CDR3 protein: CASRNLGFNYGYTF
J gene: TRBJ1-6; V gene: TRBV18; D gene: NA; CDR3 protein: CASSRTESSYNSPLHF
J gene: TRBJ1-1; V gene: TRBV19; D gene: NA; CDR3 protein: CASSPDRRAEAFF
J gene: TRBJ2-6; V gene: TRBV28; D gene: NA; CDR3 protein: CASRGLGRSSGANVLTF
J gene: TRBJ1-2; V gene: TRBV5-1; D gene: TRBD1; CDR3 protein: CASSLGQARGYTF
J gene: TRBJ1-5; V gene: TRBV18; D gene: NA; CDR3 protein: CASSPGDRGTYSNQPQHF
J gene: TRBJ2-5; V gene: TRBV7-9; D gene: NA; CDR3 protein: CASSASKGETQYF
J gene: TRBJ2-7; V gene: TRBV24-1; D gene: NA; CDR3 protein: CATSEGDNFYEQYF
J gene: TRBJ1-4; V gene: TRBV6-6; D gene: NA; CDR3 protein: CATGGLGTNEKLFF
J gene: TRBJ2-5; V gene: TRBV3-1/TRBV3-2; D gene: TRBD2; CDR3 protein: CASSQEERLAEQETQYF
J gene: TRBJ1-2; V gene: TRBV2; D gene: NA; CDR3 protein: CASPRSPGPSGGYTF
J gene: TRBJ1-2; V gene: TRBV30; D gene: NA; CDR3 protein: CAWSGGHYGYTF
J gene: TRBJ2-7; V gene: TRBV18; D gene: NA; CDR3 protein: CASSALQGDEQYF
J gene: TRBJ1-1; V gene: TRBV29-1; D gene: TRBD1; CDR3 protein: CSARTGNTEAFF
J gene: TRBJ1-1; V gene: TRBV4-1; D gene: NA; CDR3 protein: CASSQDVQGYTEAFF
J gene: TRBJ1-6; V gene: TRBV6-1; D gene: TRBD1; CDR3 protein: CASSEAYGRGPGSPLHF
J gene: TRBJ1-2; V gene: TRBV29-1; D gene: NA; CDR3 protein: CSVGVGTGGGFGYTF
J gene: TRBJ2-7; V gene: TRBV30; D gene: TRBD1; CDR3 protein: CAWIGQGIAYEQYF
J gene: TRBJ1-2; V gene: TRBV7-2; D gene: NA; CDR3 protein: CASSLRRSPGGYTF
J gene: TRBJ2-5; V gene: TRBV7-3; D gene: NA; CDR3 protein: CASSSQGGETQYF
J gene: TRBJ1-4; V gene: TRBV11-3; D gene: NA; CDR3 protein: CASSYRGGEKLFF
J gene: TRBJ1-2; V gene: TRBV5-5; D gene: NA; CDR3 protein: CASSFSEPYGYTF
J gene: TRBJ1-5; V gene: TRBV6-2/TRBV6-3; D gene: NA; CDR3 protein: CASSYSGTVQPQHF
J gene: TRBJ1-1; V gene: TRBV6-5; D gene: TRBD1; CDR3 protein: CASSPDRRNTEAFF
J gene: TRBJ2-5; V gene: TRBV10-3; D gene: TRBD1; CDR3 protein: CAIATGTGAGETQYF
J gene: TRBJ2-1; V gene: TRBV15; D gene: TRBD2; CDR3 protein: CATSRGSLTGGLNEQFF
J gene: TRBJ2-5; V gene: TRBV29-1; D gene: TRBD1; CDR3 protein: CSVDSFSDRGWTQYF
J gene: TRBJ2-5; V gene: TRBV28; D gene: NA; CDR3 protein: CASSLGGAGETQYF
J gene: TRBJ1-1; V gene: TRBV29-1; D gene: NA; CDR3 protein: CSVIMDYSSTEAFF
J gene: TRBJ1-2; V gene: TRBV28; D gene: NA; CDR3 protein: CASTRDTYGYTF
J gene: TRBJ1-3; V gene: TRBV4-1; D gene: NA; CDR3 protein: CASSQGTSGNTIYF
J gene: TRBJ1-6; V gene: TRBV12-3/TRBV12-4; D gene: NA; CDR3 protein: CASSRTFNSPLHF
J gene: TRBJ2-2; V gene: TRBV7-6; D gene: NA; CDR3 protein: CASSLEAGSFNTGELFF